Shown below are 6 T cell receptor beta chains from a single sample sequenced in a study of blood T cell repertoires in COVID-19. Sequencing used immunoSEQ multiplex PCR; TCRdb keeps in-frame clones, though not all of them. The sample gives 160,000 or so clones, 82% of which show up once; less than 20% is in the top ten. Sequencing input: PBMCs or T cells enriched from blood (not recorded which). These receptors were obtained from a man in his fifties or sixties who had recovered from COVID-19.

Many counts were recorded for this clone. This chain uses TRBV18 with TRBJ1-3; D is undetermined. With 3 bases removed from V and 0 bases from J, the gap between germline ends came to 6 bases. The germline CDR1 and CDR2 sequences are KGHSH and LQKENI. There are 14 residues in the CDR3. The CDR3 coding sequence is TGTGCCAGCTCACCGTCCAGCTCTGGAAACACCATATATTTT. Encoded protein: CASSPSSSGNTIYF.

The V call is TRBV5-1, the J call TRBJ2-7; 7 bases are shared with TRBD1. V trimming: 0 bases; J trimming: 6 bases; junction bases outside the gene matches: 15. In germline, CDR1 is SGHRS, CDR2 YFSETQ. The CDR3 is made up of 17 amino acids. Here the CDR3 reads CASSLANLGQASGEQYF. The CDR3 DNA follows: TGCGCCAGCAGCTTGGCTAATCTCGGACAGGCTTCAGGCGAGCAGTACTTC.

J is TRBJ1-6 and V is TRBV28; maybe TRBD1 (5 bases). Trimming cost V 9 bases and J 5 bases, with 11 bases left between them. This CDR3 spans 13 amino acids. Germline V lookup: CDR1 MDHEN, CDR2 SYDVKM. The CDR3 DNA is TGTGCCAGTTCCAGGGTGGATAATTCACCCCTCCACTTT. As protein: CASSRVDNSPLHF.

V usage is TRBV11-2 and J usage is TRBJ2-3, with 8 bases matching TRBD1. Germline values: CDR1 SGHAT, CDR2 FQNNGV. The CDR3 is made up of 14 amino acids. Trimming removed 6 bases from V and 7 bases from J; junction bases left unmatched: 9. CDR3 in DNA: TGTGCCAGCAGGGAGGACAGGGTGGTGAATACGCAGTATTTT. It specifies CASREDRVVNTQYF.

V is TRBV9 and J is TRBJ2-2; 11 nucleotides match TRBD2. The CDR3 sequence is 16 residues long. V dropped 5 bases and J dropped 4; count of bases not matched to a gene: 7. Germline-derived CDR1 and CDR2 are SGDLS and YYNGEE. CDR3 residues: CASSAVAGGGTGELFF. The CDR3, as DNA: TGTGCCAGCAGTGCCGTAGCGGGAGGGGGCACCGGGGAGCTGTTTTTT.

The chain links TRBV6-4 to TRBJ2-2, with 12 positions matching TRBD2. Germline V gives CDR1 MRHNA, CDR2 SNTAGT. The CDR3 loop spans 16 amino acids. V was clipped by 3 bases and J by 3 bases; unmatched bases: 2. CDR3 DNA: TGTGCCAGCAGTGAACTAGCGGGGGGTCACACCGGGGAGCTGTTTTTT. Amino acid sequence: CASSELAGGHTGELFF.